This TCR beta chain derives from a study of blood T cell repertoires in COVID-19. The overall study: In each case, the material was cDNA or gDNA derived from T cells, B-cell-depleted T cells, or PBMCs.

In the authors' workflow: Reference gene primer amplification gave nucleated cell count estimates. The protocol was immunoSEQ multiplex PCR, while the TCRdb copy is restricted to in-frame clones and leaves out a portion. V, J and clone size are those of that table, while D and trimming were read from the DNA. The sample has approximately 140,000 clones, less than 90% seen once. From germline, CDR1 is SGHRS and CDR2 YFSETQ. After removal of 4 bases from V and 6 bases from J, the junction contained 9 bases not matched to a gene. This CDR3 contains 16 residues. The chain employs TRBV5-1 and TRBJ2-1, with 11 positions matching TRBD1. The sample comprised peripheral blood. The clonotype was recovered from a man aged 30 to 45 with COVID-19, enrolled during active disease. The CDR3 protein is CASSPLGQGVRNEQFF. CDR3 DNA: TGCGCCAGCAGCCCCCTGGGACAGGGGGTCCGCAATGAGCAGTTCTTC.